This is a list of T cell receptor beta chains from one sample in a study of blood T cell repertoires in COVID-19. Sequencing was performed with immunoSEQ multiplex PCR; in TCRdb, only in-frame clones are kept and a portion is missing. Of approximately 170,000 clones listed, more than 70% are singletons. The sample was peripheral blood. These receptors were taken from a woman aged 70-85 years who had recovered from COVID-19. Both conserved end residues are part of each CDR3. A D gene is named only where the DNA matches it firmly. Clone size is stated in some rows and not others, as once, few, many or a class when expanded.

>many|TRBJ2-6|TRBD1|TRBV4-2
CASTTGDSGANVLTF
TGTGCCAGCACCACAGGGGACTCTGGGGCCAACGTCCTGACTTTC
>.|TRBJ2-5|TRBD2|TRBV5-1
CASSPGGGQETQYF
TGCGCCAGCAGCCCCGGGGGGGGACAAGAGACCCAGTACTTC
>.|TRBJ1-5|.|TRBV10-3
CATSAHPGGSNQPQHF
TGTGCCACCAGCGCTCACCCCGGGGGTAGCAATCAGCCCCAGCATTTT
>once|TRBJ1-1|TRBD1|TRBV29-1
CSAGRGQTNTEAFF
TGCAGCGCCGGACGGGGACAGACGAACACTGAAGCTTTCTTT
>.|TRBJ1-1|.|TRBV28
CASRRQEGGPEAFF
TGTGCCAGCAGAAGACAGGAAGGGGGACCTGAAGCTTTCTTT
>.|TRBJ1-5|.|TRBV18
CASSPRQAMEPQHF
TGTGCCAGCTCACCACGACAGGCCATGGAGCCCCAGCATTTT
>.|TRBJ2-1|.|TRBV4-1
CASSHLGVEQFF
TGCGCCAGCAGCCACCTCGGGGTTGAGCAGTTCTTC
>few|TRBJ1-3|.|TRBV12-5
CASGPPPRAGNTIYF
TGTGCTAGTGGTCCCCCCCCCAGGGCTGGAAACACCATATATTTT
>.|TRBJ2-1|.|TRBV2
CASSNGNEQFF
TGTGCCAGCTCAAACGGGAATGAGCAGTTCTTC
>.|TRBJ2-5|.|TRBV7-7
CASSLSGLQETQYF
TGTGCTAGCAGCTTATCAGGTCTTCAAGAGACCCAGTACTTC
>once|TRBJ2-1|.|TRBV28
CASSPRGGKEQFF
TGTGCCAGCAGTCCCCGGGGAGGTAAAGAGCAGTTCTTC